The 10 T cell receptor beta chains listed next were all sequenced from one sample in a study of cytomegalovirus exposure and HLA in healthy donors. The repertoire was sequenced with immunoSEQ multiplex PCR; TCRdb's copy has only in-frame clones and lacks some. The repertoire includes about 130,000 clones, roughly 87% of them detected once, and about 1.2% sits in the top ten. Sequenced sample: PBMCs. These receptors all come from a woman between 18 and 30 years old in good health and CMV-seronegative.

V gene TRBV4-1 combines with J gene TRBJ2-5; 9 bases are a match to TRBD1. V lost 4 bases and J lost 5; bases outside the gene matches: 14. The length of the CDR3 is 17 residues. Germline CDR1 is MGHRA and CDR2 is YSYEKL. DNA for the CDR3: TGCGCCAGCAGCCGCCAACCACCCGGGACAGGGTCGGAGACCCAGTACTTC. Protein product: CASSRQPPGTGSETQYF.

The DNA of the CDR3 is TGCGCCAGCAGCGAGGTAGCGGGGCAGACCGGGGAGCTGTTTTTT. This sequence encodes CASSEVAGQTGELFF. This chain links TRBV5-1 with TRBJ2-2; 8 bases align to TRBD2. The V gene's germline CDR1 is SGHRS and CDR2 YFSETQ. Germline trimming cut 4 bases from V and 5 bases from J; bases unmatched to any gene: 7. The CDR3 extends over 15 amino acids.

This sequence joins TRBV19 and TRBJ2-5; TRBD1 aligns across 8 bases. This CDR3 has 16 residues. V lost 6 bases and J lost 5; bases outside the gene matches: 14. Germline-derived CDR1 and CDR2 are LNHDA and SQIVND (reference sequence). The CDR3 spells CASRAPVQGVSETQYF. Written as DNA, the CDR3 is TGTGCCAGTAGGGCTCCGGTACAGGGGGTATCGGAGACCCAGTACTTC.

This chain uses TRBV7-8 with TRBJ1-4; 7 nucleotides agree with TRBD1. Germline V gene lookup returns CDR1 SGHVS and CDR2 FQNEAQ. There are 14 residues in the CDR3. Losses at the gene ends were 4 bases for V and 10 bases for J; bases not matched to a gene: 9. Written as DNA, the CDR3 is TGTGCCAGCAGCTCGACAGGGTTCGGGGGAAAACTGTTTTTT. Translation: CASSSTGFGGKLFF.

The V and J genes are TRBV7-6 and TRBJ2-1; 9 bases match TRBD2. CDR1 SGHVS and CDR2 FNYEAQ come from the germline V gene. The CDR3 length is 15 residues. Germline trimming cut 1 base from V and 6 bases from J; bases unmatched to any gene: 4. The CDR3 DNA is TGTGCCAGCAGCTTAGGGCTAGCGGGGTCCAATGAGCAGTTCTTC. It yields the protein CASSLGLAGSNEQFF.

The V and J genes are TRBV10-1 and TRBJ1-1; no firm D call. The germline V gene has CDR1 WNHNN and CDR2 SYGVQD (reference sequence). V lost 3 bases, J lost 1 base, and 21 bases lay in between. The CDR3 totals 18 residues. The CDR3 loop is CASSDLIDPGYGNTEAFF. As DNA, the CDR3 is TGCGCCAGCAGTGACCTGATTGATCCGGGGTATGGGAACACTGAAGCTTTCTTT.

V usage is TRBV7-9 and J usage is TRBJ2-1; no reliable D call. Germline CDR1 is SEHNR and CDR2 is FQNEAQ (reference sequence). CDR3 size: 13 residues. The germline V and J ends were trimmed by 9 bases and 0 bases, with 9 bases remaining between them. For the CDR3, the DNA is TGTGCCAGTTTACTGAGCTCCTACAATGAGCAGTTCTTC. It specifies CASLLSSYNEQFF.

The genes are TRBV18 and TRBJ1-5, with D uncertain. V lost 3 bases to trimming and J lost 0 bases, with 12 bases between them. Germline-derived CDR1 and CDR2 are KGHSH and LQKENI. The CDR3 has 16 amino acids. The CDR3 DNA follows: TGTGCCAGCTCACCGACCCGCGGCTATAGCAATCAGCCCCAGCATTTT. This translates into CASSPTRGYSNQPQHF. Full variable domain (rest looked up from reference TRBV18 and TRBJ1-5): NAGVMQNPRHLVRRRGQEARLRCSPMKGHSHVYWYRQLPEEGLKFMVYLQKENIIDESGMPKERFSAEFPKEGPSILRIQQVVRGDSAAYFCASSPTRGYSNQPQHFGDGTRLSIL.

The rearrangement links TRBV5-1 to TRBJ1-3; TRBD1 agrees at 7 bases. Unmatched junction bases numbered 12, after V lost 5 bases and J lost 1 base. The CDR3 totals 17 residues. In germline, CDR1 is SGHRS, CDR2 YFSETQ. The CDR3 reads CASSLGVLQGSGNTIYF. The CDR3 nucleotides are TGCGCCAGCAGTTTAGGAGTCCTACAGGGGTCTGGAAACACCATATATTTT.

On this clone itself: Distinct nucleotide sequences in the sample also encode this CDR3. CDR3 sequence reads: CASKAVGGRGRIETQYF. In DNA, the CDR3 is TGTGCCAGCAAAGCAGTGGGGGGGCGGGGGCGGATCGAGACCCAGTACTTC. V usage is TRBV2 and J usage is TRBJ2-5, with a tentative D call TRBD2 (7 bases). Germline lookup yields CDR1 SNHLY and CDR2 FYNNEI. V was shortened by 7 bases and J by 5 bases, with 26 bases between the two germline ends. The CDR3 spans 17 residues.